This T cell receptor (beta chain) was obtained from a study of blood T cell repertoires in COVID-19. Background on the study: Both acute and convalescent COVID-19 samples were obtained from the United States, Italy and Spain. T cells, B-cell-depleted T cells, or PBMCs provided the cDNA or gDNA that served as material.

V was pared by 3 bases and J by 4 bases, with 16 bases between. CDR1 and CDR2 from the germline V gene are WSHSY and SAAADI. The CDR3 is made up of 15 amino acids. Original analysis: Estimates of nucleated cell counts were drawn from the amplification of reference gene primers. Data came from immunoSEQ multiplex PCR; TCRdb stores just in-frame clones and leaves some out. V and J calls and clone size are as listed in that table; D and trimming were resolved from the DNA. Here the sample spans about 82,000 clones, over 70% being singletons. The TCR comes from a middle-aged woman with active or convalescent COVID-19. The sequenced sample consisted of peripheral blood. The chain joins TRBV10-2 to TRBJ2-7; tentative D call: TRBD2 (5 bases). The CDR3 DNA is TGCGCCAGCAGTGACGTAGGGAGTATCCTTTACGAGCAGTACTTC. Translation: CASSDVGSILYEQYF.